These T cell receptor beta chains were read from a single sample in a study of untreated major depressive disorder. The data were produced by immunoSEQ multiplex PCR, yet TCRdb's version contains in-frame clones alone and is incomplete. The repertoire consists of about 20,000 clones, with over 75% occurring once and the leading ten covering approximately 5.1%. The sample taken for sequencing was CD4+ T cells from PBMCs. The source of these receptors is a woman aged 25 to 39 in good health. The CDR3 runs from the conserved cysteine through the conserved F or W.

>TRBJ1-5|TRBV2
CASSEGGAGNQPQHF
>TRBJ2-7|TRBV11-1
CASSLRGISYEQYF
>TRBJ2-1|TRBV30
CAWSARADEQFF
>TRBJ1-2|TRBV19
CASSMGARGYTF
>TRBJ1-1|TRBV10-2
CASRETGNTEAFF
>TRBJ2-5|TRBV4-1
CASSQARDKQETQYF
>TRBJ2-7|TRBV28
CASSFSDEQYF
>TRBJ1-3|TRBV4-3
CASSQAGTSGNTIYF
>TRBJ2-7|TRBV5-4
CASSLGRGSAYEQYF
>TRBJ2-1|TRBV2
CASNERDRGPNEQFF
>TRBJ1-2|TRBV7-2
CASSTHPNYGYTF
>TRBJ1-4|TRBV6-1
CASMEALNEKLFF
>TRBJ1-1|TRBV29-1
CSVGTRMNTEAFF
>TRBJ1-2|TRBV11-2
CASSLDKGSTF
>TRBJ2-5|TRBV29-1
CSSTSGQETQYF
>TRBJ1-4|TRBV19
CATRSGLVNEKLFF
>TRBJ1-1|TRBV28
CASRTVNTEAFF
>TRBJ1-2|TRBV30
CAWRVRLGGYTF
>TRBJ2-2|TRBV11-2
CASSWDRGGGELFF
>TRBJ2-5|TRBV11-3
CASKGVQETQYF
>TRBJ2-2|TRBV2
CASRNRGPGTGELFF
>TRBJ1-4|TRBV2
CASTKGQGPTNEKLFF
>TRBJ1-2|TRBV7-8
CASSFSGTGNYGYTF
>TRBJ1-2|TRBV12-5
CASGFSTASKGYTF
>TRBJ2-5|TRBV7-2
CASSLGGTVKETQYF
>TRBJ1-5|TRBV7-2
CASSHGQVYVPQHF
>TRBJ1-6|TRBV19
CASSPMSGTNSPLHF
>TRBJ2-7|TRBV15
CATRDGPNTYEQYF
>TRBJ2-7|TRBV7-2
CASSKQGWGSYEQYF
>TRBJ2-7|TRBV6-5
CASSYSGTGPYEQYF
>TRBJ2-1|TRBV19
CASSIQASYNEQFF
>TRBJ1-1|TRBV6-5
CASTREGVTEAFF
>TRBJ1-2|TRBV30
CAWTTNYGYTF
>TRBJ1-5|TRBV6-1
CASSEETGQPQHF
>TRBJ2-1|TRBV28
CASSSRGGTGSPIEQFF
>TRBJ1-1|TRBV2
CASRAPRQGGSTEAFF
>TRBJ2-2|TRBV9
CASSVRGGLWTDTDNTGELFF
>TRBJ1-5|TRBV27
CASSLSGQGAYQPQHF
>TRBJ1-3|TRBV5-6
CASSFYSGTGTGNTIYF
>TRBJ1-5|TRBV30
CAWSIGGAGQPQHF
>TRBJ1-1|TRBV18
CASSPRVGEGFSSTEAFF
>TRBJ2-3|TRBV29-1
CSVEDMDRVDTQYF
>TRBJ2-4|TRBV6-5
CASSYSDRGVNIQYF
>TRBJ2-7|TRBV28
CASSQGALTNWGRSYEQYF
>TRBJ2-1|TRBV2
CASKLGQGNEQFF
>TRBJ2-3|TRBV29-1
CSVGPGGDTQYF
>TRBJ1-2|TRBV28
CASRTDGGYTF
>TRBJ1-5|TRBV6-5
CASSYSWGNQPQHF
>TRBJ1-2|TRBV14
CASSQELYGYTF
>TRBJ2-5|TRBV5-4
CASSPDATGPETQYF
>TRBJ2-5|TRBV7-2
CASSLGQGETQYF
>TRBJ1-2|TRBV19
CASSIRDRGKGYTF
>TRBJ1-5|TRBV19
CASSIGDINSNQPQHF
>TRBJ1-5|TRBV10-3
CAISESDTGGTSQPQHF
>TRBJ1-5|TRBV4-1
CASSQDYKTRVQPQHF